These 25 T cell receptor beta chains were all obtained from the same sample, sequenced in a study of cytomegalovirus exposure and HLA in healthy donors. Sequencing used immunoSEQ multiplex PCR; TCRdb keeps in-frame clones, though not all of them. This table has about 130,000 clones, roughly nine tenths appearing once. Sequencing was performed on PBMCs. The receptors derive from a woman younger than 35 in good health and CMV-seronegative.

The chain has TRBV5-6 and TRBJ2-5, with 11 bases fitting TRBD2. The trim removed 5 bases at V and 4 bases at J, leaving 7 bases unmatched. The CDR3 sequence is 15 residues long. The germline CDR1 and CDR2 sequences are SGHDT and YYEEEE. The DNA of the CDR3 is TGTGCCAGCAGTACTAGCGGGAGTGTGGGAGAGACCCAGTACTTC. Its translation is CASSTSGSVGETQYF.

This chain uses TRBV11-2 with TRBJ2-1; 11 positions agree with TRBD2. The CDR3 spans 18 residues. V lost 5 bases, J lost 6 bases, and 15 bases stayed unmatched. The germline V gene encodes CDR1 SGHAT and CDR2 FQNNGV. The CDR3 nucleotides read TGTGCCAGCAGCCGAACCAAACAAACTAGCGGGAGAGTCAATGAGCAGTTCTTC. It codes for CASSRTKQTSGRVNEQFF.

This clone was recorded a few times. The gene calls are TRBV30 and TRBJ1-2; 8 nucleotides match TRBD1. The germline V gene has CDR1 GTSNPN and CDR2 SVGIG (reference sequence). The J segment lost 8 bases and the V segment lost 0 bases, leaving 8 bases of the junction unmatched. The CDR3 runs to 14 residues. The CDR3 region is CAWSVLQGVKGYTF. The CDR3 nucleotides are TGTGCCTGGAGTGTGTTACAGGGGGTAAAGGGCTACACCTTC.

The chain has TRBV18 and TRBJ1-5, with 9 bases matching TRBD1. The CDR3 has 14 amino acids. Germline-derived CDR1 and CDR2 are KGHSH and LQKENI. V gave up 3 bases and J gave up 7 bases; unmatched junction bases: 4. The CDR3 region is CASSPGQGTQPQHF. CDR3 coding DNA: TGTGCCAGCTCACCGGGACAGGGAACACAGCCCCAGCATTTT.

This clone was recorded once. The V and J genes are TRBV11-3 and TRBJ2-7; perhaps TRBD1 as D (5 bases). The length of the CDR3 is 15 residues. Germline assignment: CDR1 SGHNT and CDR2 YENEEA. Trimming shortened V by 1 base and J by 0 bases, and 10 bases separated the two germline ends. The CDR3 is CASSLAGFGSYEQYF. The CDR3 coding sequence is TGTGCCAGCAGCTTAGCAGGGTTCGGCTCCTACGAGCAGTACTTC.

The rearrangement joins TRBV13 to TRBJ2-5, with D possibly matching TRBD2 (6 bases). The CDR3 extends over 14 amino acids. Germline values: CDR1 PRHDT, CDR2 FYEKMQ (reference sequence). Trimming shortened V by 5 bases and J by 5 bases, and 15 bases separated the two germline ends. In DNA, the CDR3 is TGTGCCAGCAGCCCCGGGACGGCGGGGGAGACCCAGTACTTC. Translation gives CASSPGTAGETQYF.

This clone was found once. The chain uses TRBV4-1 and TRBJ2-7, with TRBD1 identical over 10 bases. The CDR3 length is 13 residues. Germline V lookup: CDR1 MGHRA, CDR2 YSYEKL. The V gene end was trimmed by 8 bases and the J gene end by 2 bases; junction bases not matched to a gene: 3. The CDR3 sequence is CASAGTGAYEQYF. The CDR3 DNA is TGCGCCAGCGCAGGGACAGGGGCCTACGAGCAGTACTTC.

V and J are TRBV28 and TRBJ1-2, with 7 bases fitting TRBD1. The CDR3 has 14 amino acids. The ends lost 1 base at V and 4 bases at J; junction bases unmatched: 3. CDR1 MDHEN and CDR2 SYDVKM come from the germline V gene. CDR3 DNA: TGTGCCAGCAGTTTATCCGACAGGGCCTATGGCTACACCTTC. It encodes CASSLSDRAYGYTF.

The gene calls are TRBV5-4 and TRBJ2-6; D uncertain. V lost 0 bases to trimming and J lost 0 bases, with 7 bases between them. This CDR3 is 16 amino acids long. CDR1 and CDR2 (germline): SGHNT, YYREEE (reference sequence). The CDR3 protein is CASSLVVLSGANVLTF. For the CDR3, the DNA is TGTGCCAGCAGCTTGGTAGTTCTCTCTGGGGCCAACGTCCTGACTTTC.

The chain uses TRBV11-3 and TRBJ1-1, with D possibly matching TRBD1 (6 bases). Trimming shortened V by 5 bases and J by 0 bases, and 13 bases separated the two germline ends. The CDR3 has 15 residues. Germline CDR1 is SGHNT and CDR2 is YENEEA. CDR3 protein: CASSPRQAMNTEAFF. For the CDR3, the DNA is TGTGCCAGCAGCCCCCGACAGGCTATGAACACTGAAGCTTTCTTT. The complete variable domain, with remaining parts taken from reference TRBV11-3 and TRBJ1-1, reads EAGVVQSPRYKIIEKKQPVAFWCNPISGHNTLYWYLQNLGQGPELLIRYENEEAVDDSQLPKDRFSAERLKGVDSTLKIQPAELGDSAVYLCASSPRQAMNTEAFFGQGTRLTVV.

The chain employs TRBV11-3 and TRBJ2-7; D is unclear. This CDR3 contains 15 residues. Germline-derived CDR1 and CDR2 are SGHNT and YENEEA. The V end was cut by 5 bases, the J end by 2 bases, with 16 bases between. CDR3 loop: CASSPRNARPYEQYF. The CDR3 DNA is TGTGCCAGCAGCCCCAGGAACGCAAGACCCTACGAGCAGTACTTC.

CDR3 loop: CASSLVSGQGSYEQYF. The CDR3, as DNA: TGTGCCAGCAGCTTAGTTTCGGGACAGGGCTCCTACGAGCAGTACTTC. The chain is built from TRBV7-2 and TRBJ2-7; 9 bases match TRBD1. Trimming removed 1 base from V and 0 bases from J; junction bases left unmatched: 4. Germline V gene data show CDR1 as SGHTA and CDR2 as FQGNSA. This CDR3 comprises 16 residues.

The CDR3 DNA follows: TGTGCCAGCAGTTACGGGCGGGAGGTCGCAGAGACCCAGTACTTC. Protein sequence: CASSYGREVAETQYF. The chain employs TRBV6-6 and TRBJ2-5; 8 positions agree with TRBD2. CDR3 length: 15 residues. Unmatched junction bases numbered 6, after V lost 2 bases and J lost 4 bases. Germline values: CDR1 MNHNY, CDR2 SVGAGI (reference sequence).

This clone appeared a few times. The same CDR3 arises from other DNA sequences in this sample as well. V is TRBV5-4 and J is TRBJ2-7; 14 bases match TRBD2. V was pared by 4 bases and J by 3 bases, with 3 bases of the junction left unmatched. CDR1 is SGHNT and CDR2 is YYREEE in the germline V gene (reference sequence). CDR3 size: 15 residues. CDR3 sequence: CASSPGTSGGYEQYF. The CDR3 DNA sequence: TGTGCCAGCAGCCCGGGGACTAGCGGGGGCTACGAGCAGTACTTC.

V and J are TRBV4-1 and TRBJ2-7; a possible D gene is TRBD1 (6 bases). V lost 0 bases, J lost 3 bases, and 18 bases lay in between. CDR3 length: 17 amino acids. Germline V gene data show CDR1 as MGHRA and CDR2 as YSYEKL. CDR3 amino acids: CASSQDRIGDKSYEQYF. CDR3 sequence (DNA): TGCGCCAGCAGCCAAGATCGTATAGGGGACAAAAGCTACGAGCAGTACTTC.

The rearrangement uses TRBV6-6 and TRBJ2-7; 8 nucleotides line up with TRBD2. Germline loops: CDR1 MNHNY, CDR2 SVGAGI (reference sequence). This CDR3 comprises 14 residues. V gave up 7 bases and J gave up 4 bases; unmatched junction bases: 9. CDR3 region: CASTIREGIYEQYF. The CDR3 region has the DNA TGTGCCAGCACTATTCGGGAGGGAATATACGAGCAGTACTTC.

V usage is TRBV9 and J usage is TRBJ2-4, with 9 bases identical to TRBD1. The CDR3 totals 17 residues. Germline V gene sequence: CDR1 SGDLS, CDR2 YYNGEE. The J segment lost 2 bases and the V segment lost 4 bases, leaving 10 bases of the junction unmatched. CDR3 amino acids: CASSPFWGQGTKNIQYF. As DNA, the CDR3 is TGTGCCAGCAGCCCGTTTTGGGGACAGGGAACCAAAAACATTCAGTACTTC.

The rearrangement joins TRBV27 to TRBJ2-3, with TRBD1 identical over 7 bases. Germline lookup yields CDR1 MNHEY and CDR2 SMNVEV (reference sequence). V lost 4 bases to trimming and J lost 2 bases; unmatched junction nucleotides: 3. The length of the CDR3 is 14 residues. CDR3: CASSSGQSTDTQYF. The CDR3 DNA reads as TGTGCCAGCAGTTCGGGACAGTCCACAGATACGCAGTATTTT.

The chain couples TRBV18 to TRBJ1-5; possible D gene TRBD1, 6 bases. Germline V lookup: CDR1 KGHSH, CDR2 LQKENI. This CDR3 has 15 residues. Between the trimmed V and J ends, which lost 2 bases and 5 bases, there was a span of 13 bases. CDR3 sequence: CASSPGGAGDQPQHF. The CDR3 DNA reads TGTGCCAGCTCACCAGGGGGTGCAGGGGATCAGCCCCAGCATTTT.

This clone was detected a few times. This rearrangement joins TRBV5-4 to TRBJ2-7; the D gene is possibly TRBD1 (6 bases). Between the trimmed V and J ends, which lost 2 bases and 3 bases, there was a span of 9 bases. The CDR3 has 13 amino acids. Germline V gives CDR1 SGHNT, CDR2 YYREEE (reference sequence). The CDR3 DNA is TGTGCCAGCAGCTTCGGACAGCTCTACGAGCAGTACTTC. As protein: CASSFGQLYEQYF.

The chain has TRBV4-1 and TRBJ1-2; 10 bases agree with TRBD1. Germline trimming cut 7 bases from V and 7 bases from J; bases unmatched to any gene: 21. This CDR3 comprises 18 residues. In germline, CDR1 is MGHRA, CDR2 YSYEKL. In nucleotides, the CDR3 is TGCGCCAGCAACCTTGAAACGGGACAGGGGTTTTCCAACCCTGGCTACACCTTC. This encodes CASNLETGQGFSNPGYTF.

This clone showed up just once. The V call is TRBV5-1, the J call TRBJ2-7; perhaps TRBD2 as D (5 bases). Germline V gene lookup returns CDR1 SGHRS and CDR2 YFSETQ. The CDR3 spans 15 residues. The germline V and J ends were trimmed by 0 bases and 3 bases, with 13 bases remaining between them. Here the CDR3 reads CASSLAIGGGYEQYF. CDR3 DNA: TGCGCCAGCAGCTTGGCTATCGGAGGTGGCTACGAGCAGTACTTC.

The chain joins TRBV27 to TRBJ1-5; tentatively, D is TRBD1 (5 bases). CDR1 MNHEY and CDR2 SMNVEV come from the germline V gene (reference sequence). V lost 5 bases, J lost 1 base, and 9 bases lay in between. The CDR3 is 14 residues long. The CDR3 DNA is TGTGCCAGCAGTCAACGGGGGAGCAATCAGCCCCAGCATTTT. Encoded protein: CASSQRGSNQPQHF.

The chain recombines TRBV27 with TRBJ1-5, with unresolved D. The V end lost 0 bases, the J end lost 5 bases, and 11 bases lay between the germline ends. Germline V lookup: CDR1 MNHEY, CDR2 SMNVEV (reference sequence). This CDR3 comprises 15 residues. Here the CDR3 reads CASSLSGVYDQPQHF. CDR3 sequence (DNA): TGTGCCAGCAGTTTATCCGGGGTTTACGATCAGCCCCAGCATTTT.

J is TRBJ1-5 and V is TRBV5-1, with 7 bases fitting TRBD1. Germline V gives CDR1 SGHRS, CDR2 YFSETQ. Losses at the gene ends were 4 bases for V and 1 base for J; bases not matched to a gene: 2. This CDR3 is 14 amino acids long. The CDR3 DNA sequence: TGCGCCAGCAGCCTACAGGGGAGCAATCAGCCCCAGCATTTT. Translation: CASSLQGSNQPQHF.